This T cell receptor beta chain was identified in a study of cytotoxic CD8 clonotypes in ibrutinib-treated CLL. Turning to the study itself: Median treatment time before response sampling was 12 months, range 6 to 36.

Data came from immunoSEQ multiplex PCR; TCRdb stores just in-frame clones and leaves some out. The sample has 300,000 to 400,000 clones; 60% to 80% are singletons. General study points: Age-matched healthy donor levels were exceeded by baseline clonality, which tracked circulating CD8+ T-cell counts.

CDR1 is ENHRY and CDR2 is SYGVKD in the germline V gene. CDR3 length: 16 residues. J gave up 3 bases and V 0 bases, and 4 bases lay outside the gene matches. This clone appeared once. What it recognizes is unknown. V and J are TRBV10-3 and TRBJ2-3; 9 bases agree with TRBD1. The source of this sequence is a human donor with chronic lymphocytic leukemia. The sample in question was PBMCs, obtained after 36 months of ibrutinib treatment. CDR3 sequence: CAISESKQGATDTQYF. The CDR3 nucleotides are TGTGCCATCAGTGAGTCGAAACAGGGGGCTACAGATACGCAGTATTTT.